The entry below describes one TCR beta chain. Its specificity is unknown. Both 60 Vbeta primers and 13 Jbeta primers went into the PCR. In the authors' workflow: Among the unique TCR beta chains that a later analysis counted, about 85 million in all, roughly 11 million were shared. Profiling relied on immunoSEQ multiplex PCR, and the TCRdb table lists in-frame clones only, not all of them. V and J calls plus clone size are reproduced from that table; the DNA served to infer D and trimming. The table records some 180,000 clones, about 80% of them present only once. The data were taken from a study of cytomegalovirus exposure and HLA in healthy donors. Study details: Earlier, 117 million unique TCR beta sequences were recovered from about 179 million T cells by an analysis. Study results and limitations: Overall, approximately 150 TCR beta chains were annotated as cytomegalovirus-associated.

The V segment lost 4 bases and the J segment 3 bases; nucleotides outside the gene matches: 3. The CDR3 loop spans 14 amino acids. CDR1 is SGHRS and CDR2 is YFSETQ in the germline V gene. This rearrangement joins TRBV5-1 to TRBJ1-1, with 10 bases fitting TRBD1. Sequenced sample: PBMCs. The TCR comes from a woman aged 25 to 39 in good health and CMV-seronegative. CDR3 bases: TGCGCCAGCAGCGACGACAGGGGGCACACTGAAGCTTTCTTT. This codes for CASSDDRGHTEAFF.